This T cell receptor beta chain was identified during a study of shared clonotypes between healthy human individuals. Study summary: Contributing individuals were two females and three males aged 18 to 49.

Authors' methods: Quality scores were absent from the junction-only immunoSEQ sequences, so filtering differed. Sequenced by immunoSEQ multiplex PCR; TCRdb stores in-frame clones only, minus some. Clonal size and the V and J genes are those of that table, whereas D and trimming came from the DNA. The sample yields 950,000 to 1,100,000 clones, under 80% seen once. The junction had 4 bases not matched to a gene; V was cut back by 3 bases and J by 3 bases. The germline V gene encodes CDR1 ENHRY and CDR2 SYGVKD. The CDR3 consists of 17 residues. The gene calls are TRBV10-3 and TRBJ2-2; 13 bases agree with TRBD2. The sequenced material came from memory CD4+ T cells sorted from blood. Subset in this sample: CD45RA-negative fraction. This sequence originates from a man aged 18 to 29 in good health. This chain's CDR3 is CAISETSGGVHTGELFF. CDR3 DNA sequence: TGTGCCATCAGTGAAACTAGCGGGGGGGTTCACACCGGGGAGCTGTTTTTT.